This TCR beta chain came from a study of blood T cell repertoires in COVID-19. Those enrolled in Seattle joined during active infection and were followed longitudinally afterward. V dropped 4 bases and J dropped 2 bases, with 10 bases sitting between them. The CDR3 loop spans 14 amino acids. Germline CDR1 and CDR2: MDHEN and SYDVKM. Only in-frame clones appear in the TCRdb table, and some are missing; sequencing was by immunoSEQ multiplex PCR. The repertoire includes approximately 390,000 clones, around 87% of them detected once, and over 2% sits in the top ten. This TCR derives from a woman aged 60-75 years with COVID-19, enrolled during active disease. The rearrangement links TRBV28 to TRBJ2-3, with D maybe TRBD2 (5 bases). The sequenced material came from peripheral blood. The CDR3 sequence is CASSSRLTTDTQYF. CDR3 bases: TGTGCCAGCAGTTCAAGACTAACCACAGATACGCAGTATTTT.